This TCR beta chain was captured in a study of radiotherapy plus CTLA-4 blockade in lung cancer. TCRdb keeps only in-frame clones here, not all; method: immunoSEQ multiplex PCR. Of some 87,000 clones in the sample, about 80% were seen once. Germline CDR1 and CDR2: KGHSH and LQKENI. CDR3 length: 14 amino acids. The sequence derives from a human donor with non-small cell lung cancer that progressed on radiotherapy plus ipilimumab. The sample consisted of peripheral blood, taken from a patient treated with radiotherapy plus ipilimumab. The J gene is TRBJ2-5, the V gene TRBV18, with no clear D. The J call may be faulty, since TRBJ2-7 better matches the DNA end. DNA for the CDR3: TGTGCCAGCTCACCTTCAGGTCGGGCCTACGAGCAGTACTTC. Translation: CASSPSGRAYEQYF.